This TCR beta chain comes out of a study of T cell responses to AZD1222 COVID-19 vaccine (dated by TCRdb to the early 2020s). Looking at the study overall: AZD1222 recipients given second doses at about 4 weeks or at about 12 weeks were pooled, since spike-specific TCR depth and breadth were not found to differ between the two schedules. A total of 233 trial participants underwent TCR sequencing, of whom some 200 had received two doses of AZD1222 and about 25 had received two doses of the MenACWY control vaccine. Trial participants were enrolled into age subgroups of 18-55, 56-69 and 70-plus years, which contained roughly 140, 27 and 60 TCR-sequenced participants, respectively. The investigation overall reported the following: Conclusions about previously exposed vaccinees are limited, since just six or seven AZD1222 recipients were seropositive for SARS-CoV-2 at baseline. Participants were mostly white British and included more females than males, and it was suggested by the authors that clonal diversity may have been underestimated. The 56-69-year group was small, and its depth increase did not reach significance, likely because of low power. Nearly half of unique spike-specific TCRs reportedly recognized epitopes outside regions mutated in the B.1.351 and B.1.1.7 variants. A significant rise in spike-specific TCR breadth and depth was observed after two AZD1222 doses relative to day 0 and relative to MenACWY recipients. The whole spike protein was spanned by vaccine-associated CD4 TCRs, and dominant responses were seen in regions 160-218 and 743-854. No day 14 peak-response samples were available, so repertoires were characterized only after the peak T cell response.

The CDR3 regions of human TCRbeta chains were analyzed by immunosequencing. On the authors' methods: TCRs in the repertoires were matched against a reference library of SARS-CoV-2-specific TCRs that had been generated with the MIRA antigen-specificity platform. Breadth meant the fraction of unique TCRs that were SARS-CoV-2-associated, whereas depth meant the fraction of total T cells that were SARS-CoV-2-associated. Using the MIRA data, each spike-specific TCR was assigned both to the spike region to which the TCR was reactive and to a CD4 or CD8 class. Log10-transformed breadth and depth values were compared by one-way ANOVA with Sidak's multiple comparisons tests. Held by TCRdb, this immuneACCESS table contains in-frame sequences only and omits some clones. Under half of the omission traces to an unresolved V gene where checked; the cause of the rest is unknown. V and J calls and clone size are given by that table; D and trimming were obtained from the DNA. The table for this sample lists 130,000 to 150,000 clones; roughly 88% of them were counted only once. The ten largest clonotypes hold around 15% of the sample.

Details on this clone: Its specific antigen is unknown. Base qualities were left out, and no much larger clone turns up one base away.

The intended sense of this specimen's time point label: baseline before first vaccination. Vaccinee samples were obtained from the UK trials COV001 and COV002, which included a single-blind randomized controlled phase 2/3 trial of AZD1222 (ChAdOx1 nCoV-19) in healthy adults. For TCRbeta chain sequencing, PBMC samples were collected from trial participants at day 0 and at day 28 after the second dose. The germline V gene gives CDR1 as MDHEN and CDR2 as SYDVKM. Its CDR3 holds 18 amino acids, cysteine through phenylalanine. Only the CDR3 DNA stays, 54 bases, in frame from base 1. Trimmed from V: 8 bases; trimmed from J: 7 bases; junction bases lacking a gene match: 18.

The receptor comes from an adult in good health. Sequenced here: peripheral blood, sampled on day 0 of AZD1222 vaccination. This chain is built from TRBV28 and TRBJ1-6; 9 junctional bases match TRBD1. The CDR3 amino acid sequence is: CASFPPGQGSYRNSPLHF. The bases read TGTGCCAGCTTCCCCCCGGGACAGGGATCCTATAGGAATTCACCCCTCCACTTT.